Listed here are 30 T cell receptor beta chains from one sample, sequenced in a study of long-term antiretroviral therapy in people with HIV. Survey level was the resolution at which the v3.0 immunoSEQ assay ran. The data were produced by immunoSEQ multiplex PCR, yet TCRdb's version contains in-frame clones alone and is incomplete. The sample has 7,500 to 8,500 clones, over 70% seen once. Here the sequenced sample was unsorted PBMCs, taken around 2.6 years before starting antiretroviral therapy. The receptors were gathered from a man in his forties with HIV.

The chain is built from TRBV6-1 and TRBJ2-1, with D maybe TRBD2 (5 bases). Germline loops: CDR1 MNHNS, CDR2 SASEGT. CDR3 length: 13 residues. Trimming took 11 bases from V and 0 from J, leaving 11 bases between them. The CDR3 nucleotides read TGTGCCGGTCGGGGTGGCTCCTACAATGAGCAGTTCTTC. Its translation: CAGRGGSYNEQFF.

This sequence joins TRBV6-1 and TRBJ1-2; D remains ambiguous. Looked up from germline, CDR1 is MNHNS and CDR2 is SASEGT. This CDR3 is built from 15 residues. V was clipped by 1 base and J by 2 bases, with 11 bases between them. CDR3 DNA sequence: TGTGCCAGCAGTGAAGGAGTTGGTTCGAACTATGGCTACACCTTC. As protein: CASSEGVGSNYGYTF.

The rearrangement uses TRBV2 and TRBJ2-7; possibly TRBD2 for D (6 bases). Trimming cost V 6 bases and J 6 bases, with 18 bases left between them. CDR1 SNHLY and CDR2 FYNNEI come from the germline V gene. This CDR3 contains 14 residues. CDR3 region: CASRFGLTRIEQYF. The CDR3 coding sequence is TGTGCCAGCAGATTCGGACTAACCCGGATCGAGCAGTACTTC.

J is TRBJ2-1 and V is TRBV4-1; a weak D match, TRBD1 (5 bases). Trimming stripped 0 bases from V and 8 bases from J, with 11 bases between. CDR1 is MGHRA and CDR2 is YSYEKL in the germline V gene. The CDR3 has 14 residues. The CDR3 nucleotides are TGCGCCAGCAGCCAAGAAGGGGTAGGGGATGAGCAGTTCTTC. Amino acid sequence: CASSQEGVGDEQFF.

In this sample, this clone is large. V gene TRBV5-8 combines with J gene TRBJ1-1; TRBD1 matches 8 bases. Trimming at V came to 2 bases and at J to 5 bases, leaving 8 bases not matched to a gene. The CDR3 consists of 15 residues. The germline V gene has CDR1 SGHTS and CDR2 YDEGEE. CDR3 in amino acids: CASSFRRQGITEAFF. The CDR3 DNA is TGTGCCAGCAGCTTCCGAAGACAGGGGATAACTGAAGCTTTCTTT.

In this sample, this clone turned up a few times. The chain employs TRBV14 and TRBJ2-7, with 9 nucleotides matching TRBD1. This CDR3 has 18 residues. With V trimmed by 3 bases and J by 1 base, 13 bases remained unmatched. Germline loops: CDR1 SGHDN, CDR2 FVKESK. In DNA, the CDR3 is TGTGCCAGCAGCCAGGATACCGCCGACAGGGGGAAATCCTACGAGCAGTACTTC. This codes for CASSQDTADRGKSYEQYF.

The V call is TRBV7-9, the J call TRBJ1-2, with a weak D call TRBD1 (5 bases). With 0 bases removed from V and 6 bases from J, the gap between germline ends came to 14 bases. CDR3 length: 15 residues. The V gene's germline CDR1 is SEHNR and CDR2 FQNEAQ (reference sequence). The CDR3 sequence: CASSLAGDPRNGYTF. DNA of the CDR3: TGTGCCAGCAGCTTAGCGGGGGACCCTCGAAATGGCTACACCTTC.

For the CDR3, the DNA is TGTGCCTGGAGCGCAGGGGCTGGGGCCAACGTCCTGACTTTC. Translating it yields CAWSAGAGANVLTF. This chain links TRBV30 with TRBJ2-6; D might be TRBD1 (6 bases). V was clipped by 3 bases and J by 2 bases, with 8 bases between them. CDR1 and CDR2 from the germline V gene are GTSNPN and SVGIG (reference sequence). CDR3 length: 14 amino acids. The whole variable domain, filled in from reference TRBV30 and TRBJ2-6, reads SQTIHQWPATLVQPVGSPLSLECTVEGTSNPNLYWYRQAAGRGLQLLFYSVGIGQISSEVPQNLSASRPQDRQFILSSKKLLLSDSGFYLCAWSAGAGANVLTFGAGSRLTVL.

The V and J genes are TRBV6-6 and TRBJ1-5; D is unresolved. Germline CDR1 is MNHNY and CDR2 is SVGAGI (reference sequence). The CDR3 runs to 13 residues. Trimming removed 7 bases at V and 0 bases at J, with 7 bases between. DNA of the CDR3: TGTGCCAGCAAAACACTTAGCAATCAGCCCCAGCATTTT. Translation gives CASKTLSNQPQHF.

This clone was seen just once. The chain combines TRBV19 with TRBJ1-1; no clear D gene. The germline V gene has CDR1 LNHDA and CDR2 SQIVND (reference sequence). This CDR3 has 14 amino acids. V was clipped by 3 bases and J by 5 bases, with 13 bases between them. CDR3 nucleotide sequence: TGTGCCAGTAGTATCGCACTCACGGGGACTGAAGCTTTCTTT. It yields the protein CASSIALTGTEAFF. Full variable domain (missing parts from reference TRBV19 and TRBJ1-1): DGGITQSPKYLFRKEGQNVTLSCEQNLNHDAMYWYRQDPGQGLRLIYYSQIVNDFQKGDIAEGYSVSREKKESFPLTVTSAQKNPTAFYLCASSIALTGTEAFFGQGTRLTVV.

The gene calls are TRBV6-5 and TRBJ2-3; 11 nucleotides align to TRBD2. V lost 2 bases, J lost 3 bases, and 4 bases stayed unmatched. Looked up from germline, CDR1 is MNHEY and CDR2 is SVGAGI. The length of the CDR3 is 16 residues. This CDR3 reads CASSYGSGGGTDTQYF. The CDR3 region has the DNA TGTGCCAGCAGTTACGGTAGCGGGGGGGGGACAGATACGCAGTATTTT.

This clone was picked up a small number of times. The chain joins TRBV30 to TRBJ2-7; the D is unclear. Germline CDR1 is GTSNPN and CDR2 is SVGIG (reference sequence). The CDR3 is 11 amino acids. The germline V and J ends were trimmed by 1 base and 6 bases, with 7 bases remaining between them. CDR3 DNA sequence: TGTGCCTGGAGTGCACTATCCGAGCAGTACTTC. As protein: CAWSALSEQYF.

The DNA of the CDR3 is TGTGCCAGCAGTTTTCCCAATGGGCGGGGGGGCCCGAACACCGGGGAGCTGTTTTTT. Amino acids: CASSFPNGRGGPNTGELFF. The chain has TRBV28 and TRBJ2-2; TRBD2 aligns across 9 bases. The CDR3 has 19 amino acids. Per germline, CDR1 MDHEN and CDR2 SYDVKM. J was trimmed by 0 bases and V by 3 bases; bases with no gene match: 11.

This sequence joins TRBV29-1 and TRBJ2-3; a possible D gene is TRBD2 (5 bases). V was trimmed by 7 bases and J by 5 bases, leaving 16 bases between them. The CDR3 has 13 residues. Germline-derived CDR1 and CDR2 are SQVTM and ANQGSEA. CDR3 nucleotides: TGCAGCGCTAGCACGGGGAGTCAAGATACGCAGTATTTT. Amino acids: CSASTGSQDTQYF.

The chain joins TRBV11-3 to TRBJ2-7, with 8 bases identical to TRBD1. Trimming took 3 bases from V and 7 from J; bases not matched to a gene: 5. The CDR3 covers 13 residues. The V gene's germline CDR1 is SGHNT and CDR2 YENEEA. The CDR3 spells CASSFQGAREQYF. CDR3 DNA: TGTGCCAGCAGCTTTCAGGGGGCGAGGGAGCAGTACTTC.

The chain combines TRBV2 with TRBJ1-6; a possible D gene is TRBD1 (5 bases). V lost 5 bases and J 7 bases, leaving 21 bases between the germline ends. Germline V gene lookup returns CDR1 SNHLY and CDR2 FYNNEI. The CDR3 consists of 17 residues. CDR3 sequence (DNA): TGTGCCAGCAGTCTCGTGACACCGACGGGGGGAAATTCACCCCTCCACTTT. Translating gives CASSLVTPTGGNSPLHF.

The CDR3 loop reads CAISTTGVTSGSPLHF. CDR3 DNA: TGTGCCATCAGTACCACAGGGGTGACTAGTGGTTCACCCCTCCACTTT. The gene calls are TRBV10-3 and TRBJ1-6, with 7 bases that match TRBD1. The germline V gene has CDR1 ENHRY and CDR2 SYGVKD. CDR3 size: 16 residues. The J segment lost 9 bases and the V segment lost 5 bases, leaving 13 bases of the junction unmatched.

The chain employs TRBV27 and TRBJ2-7, with TRBD1 matching over 9 bases. V lost 6 bases and J lost 5; bases outside the gene matches: 5. CDR3 length: 13 amino acids. Per germline, CDR1 MNHEY and CDR2 SMNVEV (reference sequence). The CDR3 region has the DNA TGTGCCAGCAGAACAGGGGGCGTCAACGAGCAGTACTTC. Its protein is CASRTGGVNEQYF.

This clone was seen a few times. This chain links TRBV4-3 with TRBJ1-2, with a possible D match to TRBD1 (5 bases). V dropped 0 bases and J dropped 2 bases, with 10 bases sitting between them. Germline assignment: CDR1 LGHNA and CDR2 YSLEER. The CDR3 loop spans 15 amino acids. The CDR3 loop reads CASSQDGTSNYGYTF. The CDR3 nucleotides are TGCGCCAGCAGCCAAGATGGGACCTCCAACTATGGCTACACCTTC.

This chain connects TRBV5-5 to TRBJ2-6; D might be TRBD1 or TRBD2, each matching 5 bases. The CDR3 has 15 amino acids. Trimming stripped 3 bases from V and 0 bases from J, with 7 bases between. The germline V gene encodes CDR1 SGHKS and CDR2 YYEKEE (reference sequence). The CDR3 region is CASSSGLSGANVLTF. As DNA, the CDR3 is TGTGCCAGCAGCTCGGGGCTCTCTGGGGCCAACGTCCTGACTTTC.

The chain uses TRBV6-6 and TRBJ2-1; no firm D call. V was cut by 2 bases and J by 9 bases, with 5 bases left in between. CDR3 length: 11 residues. Germline V lookup: CDR1 MNHNY, CDR2 SVGAGI (reference sequence). CDR3 sequence reads: CASSYGTEQFF. The DNA of the CDR3 is TGTGCCAGCAGTTACGGTACTGAGCAGTTCTTC.

The chain recombines TRBV29-1 with TRBJ2-7; D not certain. Trimming cost V 7 bases and J 0 bases, with 10 bases left between them. CDR3 size: 12 residues. Germline loops: CDR1 SQVTM, CDR2 ANQGSEA. The CDR3 spells CSAKKSSYEQYF. Here the CDR3 DNA reads TGCAGCGCGAAGAAAAGCTCCTACGAGCAGTACTTC.

The gene calls are TRBV21-1 and TRBJ1-1. TRBV21-1 is a recognized pseudogene. The CDR3 is made up of 15 amino acids. The CDR3 DNA follows: TGTGCCAGCAGCAAACTAGGAGGGAGAAGAACTGAAGCTTTCTTT. Amino acid sequence: CASSKLGGRRTEAFF.

The gene calls are TRBV6-5 and TRBJ2-7; D is unclear. Trimming cost V 7 bases and J 4 bases, with 17 bases left between them. The length of the CDR3 is 14 residues. CDR1 and CDR2 (germline): MNHEY, SVGAGI. CDR3 nucleotide sequence: TGTGCCAGCATCCCCTCCCGTTCTCCATACGAGCAGTACTTC. It is translated as CASIPSRSPYEQYF.

The V and J genes are TRBV4-3 and TRBJ1-1; TRBD1 matches at 7 bases. Trimming cost V 0 bases and J 0 bases; bases outside gene matches: 4. Germline CDR1 LGHNA, CDR2 YSLEER. The CDR3 is made up of 16 amino acids. The CDR3 spells CASSQDAQGMNTEAFF. DNA of the CDR3: TGCGCCAGCAGCCAAGATGCACAGGGGATGAACACTGAAGCTTTCTTT.

CDR3 protein: CASTPLGGAGGYTF. In DNA, the CDR3 is TGTGCCAGCACCCCCCTCGGGGGGGCGGGTGGCTACACCTTC. The chain joins TRBV6-1 to TRBJ1-2; TRBD1 is a possible D gene (6 bases). Germline CDR1 MNHNS, CDR2 SASEGT. The CDR3 is made up of 14 amino acids. The germline V and J ends were trimmed by 7 bases and 7 bases, with 19 bases remaining between them.

The CDR3 region is CASSPPTGSNQPQHF. The CDR3 region has the DNA TGCGCCAGCAGCCCACCGACAGGGTCGAATCAGCCCCAGCATTTT. V gene TRBV4-3 combines with J gene TRBJ1-5; TRBD1 aligns across 7 bases. The CDR3 loop spans 15 amino acids. Trimming removed 4 bases from V and 4 bases from J; junction bases left unmatched: 7. CDR1 and CDR2 (germline): LGHNA, YSLEER.

The chain links TRBV27 to TRBJ1-4; TRBD1 aligns across 7 bases. V trimming: 7 bases; J trimming: 5 bases; junction bases outside the gene matches: 7. The CDR3 has 14 amino acids. The germline gives CDR1 MNHEY, CDR2 SMNVEV (reference sequence). The chain's CDR3 is CASMKGQKNEKLFF. The CDR3 DNA is TGTGCCAGCATGAAGGGACAGAAGAATGAAAAACTGTTTTTT.

The gene calls are TRBV12-5 and TRBJ2-7; 10 nucleotides align to TRBD1. J was trimmed by 6 bases and V by 2 bases; bases with no gene match: 7. This CDR3 region has 15 residues. The germline V gene has CDR1 LGHNT and CDR2 FRNRAP. In DNA form, the CDR3 reads TGTGCTAGTGGTTTGTTGACAGGGGGCTTAGGCGAGCAGTACTTC. Translated, it gives CASGLLTGGLGEQYF.

This chain connects TRBV30 to TRBJ1-1; a weak D match, TRBD1 (6 bases). The V end lost 4 bases, the J end lost 1 base, and 10 bases lay between the germline ends. Per the germline V gene, CDR1 is GTSNPN and CDR2 is SVGIG (reference sequence). This CDR3 contains 13 residues. The CDR3 here is CAWTGGWNTEAFF. CDR3 coding DNA: TGTGCCTGGACGGGGGGCTGGAACACTGAAGCTTTCTTT.